These 13 T cell receptor beta chains were sequenced from one sample in a study of shared clonotypes between healthy human individuals. This table comes from immunoSEQ multiplex PCR, and its TCRdb copy is limited to in-frame clones, with some not included. The data show about 380,000 clones, approximately 97% seen once. The sequencing input was memory CD8+ T cells sorted from blood. Subset noted: CD45RO+ cells pooled with CCR7-negative TemRA cells. Receptors were obtained from a young man in good health.

This clone has only a few counts. The same CDR3 arises from other DNA sequences in this sample as well. The chain uses TRBV10-3 and TRBJ2-3; no clear D gene. CDR3 size: 12 residues. The germline CDR1 and CDR2 sequences are ENHRY and SYGVKD. V lost 6 bases, J lost 0 bases, and 4 bases lay in between. This CDR3 reads CAISGSTDTQYF. CDR3 nucleotides: TGTGCCATCAGCGGGAGCACAGATACGCAGTATTTT.

This clone came up a few times. The J gene is TRBJ1-5, the V gene TRBV30, with unresolved D. V was cut by 2 bases and J by 1 base, with 6 bases left in between. The CDR3 has 13 residues. Germline V lookup: CDR1 GTSNPN, CDR2 SVGIG (reference sequence). In DNA form, the CDR3 reads TGTGCCTGGAGTCGCAGGAGCAATCAGCCCCAGCATTTT. Residues: CAWSRRSNQPQHF. The full variable domain, rest sourced from reference TRBV30 and TRBJ1-5, is SQTIHQWPATLVQPVGSPLSLECTVEGTSNPNLYWYRQAAGRGLQLLFYSVGIGQISSEVPQNLSASRPQDRQFILSSKKLLLSDSGFYLCAWSRRSNQPQHFGDGTRLSIL.

The chain combines TRBV29-1 with TRBJ1-2; TRBD1 might be the D (5 bases). The germline V and J ends were trimmed by 7 bases and 14 bases, with 17 bases remaining between them. Germline-derived CDR1 and CDR2 are SQVTM and ANQGSEA. The CDR3 is made up of 10 amino acids. In DNA form, the CDR3 reads TGCAGCGCTATGACAGAGATTTATACCTTC. This gives the protein CSAMTEIYTF. Based on the CDR3 plus reference TRBV29-1 and TRBJ1-2, the full variable domain is SAVISQKPSRDICQRGTSLTIQCQVDSQVTMMFWYRQQPGQSLTLIATANQGSEATYESGFVIDKFPISRPNLTFSTLTVSNMSPEDSSIYLCSAMTEIYTFGSGTRLTVV.

This rearrangement joins TRBV13 to TRBJ1-4; weak D call: TRBD1 (6 bases). This CDR3 region has 15 residues. The germline V and J ends were trimmed by 5 bases and 4 bases, with 14 bases remaining between them. The germline V gene encodes CDR1 PRHDT and CDR2 FYEKMQ (reference sequence). Here the CDR3 reads CASSGPGQHNEKLFF. CDR3 DNA: TGTGCCAGCAGCGGCCCGGGACAACATAATGAAAAACTGTTTTTT. Complete variable domain (other parts from reference TRBV13 and TRBJ1-4): AAGVIQSPRHLIKEKRETATLKCYPIPRHDTVYWYQQGPGQDPQFLISFYEKMQSDKGSIPDRFSAQQFSDYHSELNMSSLELGDSALYFCASSGPGQHNEKLFFGSGTQLSVL.

The V call is TRBV7-9, the J call TRBJ2-1, with TRBD2 as a possible D gene (5 bases). V was cut by 1 base and J by 4 bases, with 11 bases left in between. CDR3 length: 15 amino acids. Germline V gene data show CDR1 as SEHNR and CDR2 as FQNEAQ (reference sequence). CDR3: CASSLGLAAYNEQFF. Written as DNA, the CDR3 is TGTGCCAGCAGCTTAGGTCTAGCTGCTTACAATGAGCAGTTCTTC.

The chain combines TRBV6-1 with TRBJ2-7; TRBD2 is a possible D gene (5 bases). The germline V gene has CDR1 MNHNS and CDR2 SASEGT. The germline V and J ends were trimmed by 2 bases and 3 bases, with 8 bases remaining between them. CDR3 length: 13 residues. The CDR3 here is CASSESRDYEQYF. In DNA form, the CDR3 reads TGTGCCAGCAGTGAAAGTCGGGACTACGAGCAGTACTTC.

The chain is built from TRBV28 and TRBJ2-7; perhaps TRBD2 as D (6 bases). Between the trimmed V and J ends, which lost 6 bases and 4 bases, there was a span of 16 bases. Germline CDR1 MDHEN, CDR2 SYDVKM. This CDR3 is built from 14 residues. CDR3 residues: CASRPGLLFYEQYF. CDR3 in DNA: TGTGCCAGCAGGCCGGGACTGCTATTTTACGAGCAGTACTTC. The whole variable domain, filled in from reference TRBV28 and TRBJ2-7, reads DVKVTQSSRYLVKRTGEKVFLECVQDMDHENMFWYRQDPGLGLRLIYFSYDVKMKEKGDIPEGYSVSREKKERFSLILESASTNQTSMYLCASRPGLLFYEQYFGPGTRLTVT.

The chain combines TRBV19 with TRBJ2-5; D possibly uses TRBD1 or TRBD2 (5 bases each). The length of the CDR3 is 13 residues. V lost 5 bases and J 2 bases, leaving 9 bases between the germline ends. Germline lookup yields CDR1 LNHDA and CDR2 SQIVND (reference sequence). In DNA, the CDR3 is TGTGCCAGTAGTTCGGGACGGCAAGAGACCCAGTACTTC. Its translation: CASSSGRQETQYF.

V usage is TRBV6-4 and J usage is TRBJ2-7; no clear D. There are 12 residues in the CDR3. In germline, CDR1 is MRHNA, CDR2 SNTAGT. V lost 8 bases and J 2 bases, leaving 10 bases between the germline ends. The CDR3 sequence is CASGFRPYEQYF. CDR3 nucleotide sequence: TGTGCCAGCGGATTCCGTCCCTACGAGCAGTACTTC.

This chain links TRBV4-1 with TRBJ1-5; TRBD1 agrees at 9 bases. The CDR3 spans 15 residues. The V and J ends lost 4 bases and 8 bases, in that order; junction bases with no gene match: 9. Germline CDR1 MGHRA, CDR2 YSYEKL. The chain's CDR3 is CASSPGQGNMEPQHF. In nucleotides, the CDR3 is TGCGCCAGCAGCCCTGGACAGGGGAATATGGAGCCCCAGCATTTT.

The chain employs TRBV7-9 and TRBJ2-1, with D possibly matching TRBD1 (6 bases). V shed 3 bases and J shed 7 bases, with 13 bases lying between them. The CDR3 has 14 amino acids. The V gene's germline CDR1 is SEHNR and CDR2 FQNEAQ (reference sequence). CDR3 coding DNA: TGTGCCAGCAGCTTTCTAACAGGGATGAATGAGCAGTTCTTC. The encoded protein is CASSFLTGMNEQFF.

This clone was recorded once. The V gene is TRBV7-8, the J gene TRBJ2-1; D is undetermined. This CDR3 is 14 amino acids long. In germline, CDR1 is SGHVS, CDR2 FQNEAQ. V lost 7 bases and J 6 bases, leaving 16 bases between the germline ends. CDR3 loop: CASTWAVGSNEQFF. The DNA of the CDR3 is TGTGCCAGCACTTGGGCGGTTGGCTCCAATGAGCAGTTCTTC.

The V call is TRBV18, the J call TRBJ2-7; D is perhaps TRBD2 (7 bases). The V gene's germline CDR1 is KGHSH and CDR2 LQKENI. V was clipped by 3 bases and J by 6 bases, with 15 bases between them. The CDR3 is 14 residues long. The CDR3 coding sequence is TGTGCCAGCTCACCTAAGGGGGGGCCAAGCGAGCAGTACTTC. Protein: CASSPKGGPSEQYF.